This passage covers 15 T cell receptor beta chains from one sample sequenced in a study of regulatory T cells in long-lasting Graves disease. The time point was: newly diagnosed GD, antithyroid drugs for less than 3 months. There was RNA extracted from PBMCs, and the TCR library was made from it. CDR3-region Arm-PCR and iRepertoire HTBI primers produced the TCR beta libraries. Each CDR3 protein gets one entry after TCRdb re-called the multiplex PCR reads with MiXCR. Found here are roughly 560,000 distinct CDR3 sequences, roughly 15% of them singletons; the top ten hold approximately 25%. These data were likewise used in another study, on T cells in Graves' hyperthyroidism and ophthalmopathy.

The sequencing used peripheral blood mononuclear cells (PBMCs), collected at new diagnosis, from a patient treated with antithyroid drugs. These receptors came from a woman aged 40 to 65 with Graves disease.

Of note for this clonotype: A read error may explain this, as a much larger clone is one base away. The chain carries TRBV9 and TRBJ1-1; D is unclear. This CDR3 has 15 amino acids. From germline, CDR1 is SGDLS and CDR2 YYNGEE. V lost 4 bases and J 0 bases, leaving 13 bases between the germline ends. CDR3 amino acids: CASSSQTRMNTEAFF. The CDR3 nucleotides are TGTGCCAGCAGCTCCCAGACAAGAATGAACACTGAAGCTTTCTTT. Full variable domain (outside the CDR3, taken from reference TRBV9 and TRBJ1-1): DSGVTQTPKHLITATGQRVTLRCSPRSGDLSVYWYQQSLDQGLQFLIQYYNGEERAKGNILERFSAQQFPDLHSELNLSSLELGDSALYFCASSSQTRMNTEAFFGQGTRLTVV.

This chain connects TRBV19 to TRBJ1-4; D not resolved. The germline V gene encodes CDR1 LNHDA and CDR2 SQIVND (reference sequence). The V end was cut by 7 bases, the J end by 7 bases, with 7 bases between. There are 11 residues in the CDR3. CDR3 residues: CASKFGEKLFF. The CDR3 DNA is TGTGCCAGTAAATTCGGTGAAAAACTGTTTTTT.

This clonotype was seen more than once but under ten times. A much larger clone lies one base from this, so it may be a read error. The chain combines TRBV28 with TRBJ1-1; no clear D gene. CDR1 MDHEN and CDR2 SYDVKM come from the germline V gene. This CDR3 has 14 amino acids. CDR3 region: CVSSKSTDWAEAFF. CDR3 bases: TGTGTCAGCTCTAAATCGACGGATTGGGCTGAAGCTTTCTTT. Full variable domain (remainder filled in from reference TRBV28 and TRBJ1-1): DVKVTQSSRYLVKRTGEKVFLECVQDMDHENMFWYRQDPGLGLRLIYFSYDVKMKEKGDIPEGYSVSREKKERFSLILESASTNQTSMYLCVSSKSTDWAEAFFGQGTRLTVV.

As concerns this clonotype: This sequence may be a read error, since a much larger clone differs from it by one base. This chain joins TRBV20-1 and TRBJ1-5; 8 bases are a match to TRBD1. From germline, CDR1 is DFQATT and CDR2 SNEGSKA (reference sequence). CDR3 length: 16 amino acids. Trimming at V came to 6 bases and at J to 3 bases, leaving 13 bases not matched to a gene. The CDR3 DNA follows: TGCAGTGCCGCTAGCACTTGGACAGGGATCAATCAGCCCCAGCATTTT. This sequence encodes CSAASTWTGINQPQHF.

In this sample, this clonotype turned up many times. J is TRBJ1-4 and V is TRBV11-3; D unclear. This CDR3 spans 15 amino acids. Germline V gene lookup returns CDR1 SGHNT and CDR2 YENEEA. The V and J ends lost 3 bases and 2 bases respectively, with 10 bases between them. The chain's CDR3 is CASSLGKLTNEKLFF. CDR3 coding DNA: TGTGCCAGCAGCTTGGGGAAGTTGACTAATGAAAAACTGTTTTTT. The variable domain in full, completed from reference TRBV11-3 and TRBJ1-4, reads EAGVVQSPRYKIIEKKQPVAFWCNPISGHNTLYWYLQNLGQGPELLIRYENEEAVDDSQLPKDRFSAERLKGVDSTLKIQPAELGDSAVYLCASSLGKLTNEKLFFGSGTQLSVL.

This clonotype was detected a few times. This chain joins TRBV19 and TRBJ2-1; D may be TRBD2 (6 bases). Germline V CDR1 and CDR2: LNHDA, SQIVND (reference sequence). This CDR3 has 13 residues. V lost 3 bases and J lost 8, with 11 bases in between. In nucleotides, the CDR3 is TGTGCCAGTAGTATGCGACTAGGCGATGAGCAGTTCTTC. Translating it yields CASSMRLGDEQFF. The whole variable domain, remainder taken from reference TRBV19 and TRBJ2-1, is DGGITQSPKYLFRKEGQNVTLSCEQNLNHDAMYWYRQDPGQGLRLIYYSQIVNDFQKGDIAEGYSVSREKKESFPLTVTSAQKNPTAFYLCASSMRLGDEQFFGPGTRLTVL.

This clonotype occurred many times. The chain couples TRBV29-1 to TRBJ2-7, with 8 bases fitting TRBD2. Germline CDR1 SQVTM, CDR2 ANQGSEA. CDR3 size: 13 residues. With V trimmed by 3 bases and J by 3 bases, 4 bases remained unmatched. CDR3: CSVDGGANYEQYF. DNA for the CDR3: TGCAGCGTTGACGGGGGGGCAAACTACGAGCAGTACTTC.

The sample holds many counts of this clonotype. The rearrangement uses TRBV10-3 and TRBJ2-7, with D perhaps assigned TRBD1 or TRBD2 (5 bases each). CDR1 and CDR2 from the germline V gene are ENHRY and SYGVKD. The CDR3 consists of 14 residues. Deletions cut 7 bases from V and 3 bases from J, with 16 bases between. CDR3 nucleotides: TGTGCCATCAAACCTGGGACGGCGATCTACGAGCAGTACTTC. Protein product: CAIKPGTAIYEQYF.

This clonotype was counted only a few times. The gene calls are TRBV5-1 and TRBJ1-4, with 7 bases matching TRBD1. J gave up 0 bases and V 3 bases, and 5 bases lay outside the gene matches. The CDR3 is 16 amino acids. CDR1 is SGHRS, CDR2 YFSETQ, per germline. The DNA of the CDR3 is TGCGCCAGCAGCTCGACCGGGACAGCAACTAATGAAAAACTGTTTTTT. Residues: CASSSTGTATNEKLFF.

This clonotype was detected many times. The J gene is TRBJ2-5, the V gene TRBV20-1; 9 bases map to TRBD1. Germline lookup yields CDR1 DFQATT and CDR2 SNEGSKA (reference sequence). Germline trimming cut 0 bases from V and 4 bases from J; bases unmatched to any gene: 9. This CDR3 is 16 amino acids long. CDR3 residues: CSARDGDRVRGETQYF. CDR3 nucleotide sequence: TGCAGTGCTAGAGATGGGGACAGGGTGAGGGGAGAGACCCAGTACTTC.

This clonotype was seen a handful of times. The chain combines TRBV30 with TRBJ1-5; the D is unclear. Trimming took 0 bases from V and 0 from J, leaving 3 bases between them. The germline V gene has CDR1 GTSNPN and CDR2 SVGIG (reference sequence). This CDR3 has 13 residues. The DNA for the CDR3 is TGTGCCTGGAGTGTAGTTAGCAATCAGCCCCAGCATTTT. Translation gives CAWSVVSNQPQHF.

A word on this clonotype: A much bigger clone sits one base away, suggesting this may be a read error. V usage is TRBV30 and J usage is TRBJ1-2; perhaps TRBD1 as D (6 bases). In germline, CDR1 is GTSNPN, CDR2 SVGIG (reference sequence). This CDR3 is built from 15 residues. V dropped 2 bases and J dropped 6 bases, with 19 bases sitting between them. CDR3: CAWSRRDGGNDGYTF. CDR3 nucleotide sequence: TGTGCCTGGAGTAGGCGGGACGGGGGCAATGATGGCTACACCTTC. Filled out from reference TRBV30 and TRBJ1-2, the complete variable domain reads SQTIHQWPATLVQPVGSPLSLECTVEGTSNPNLYWYRQAAGRGLQLLFYSVGIGQISSEVPQNLSASRPQDRQFILSSKKLLLSDSGFYLCAWSRRDGGNDGYTFGSGTRLTVV.

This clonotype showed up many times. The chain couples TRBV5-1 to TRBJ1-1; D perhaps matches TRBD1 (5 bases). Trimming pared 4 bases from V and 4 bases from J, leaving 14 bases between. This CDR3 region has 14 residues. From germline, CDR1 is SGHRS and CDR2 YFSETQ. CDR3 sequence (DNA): TGCGCCAGCAGCGTGGGGACGGCGAGCACTGAAGCTTTCTTT. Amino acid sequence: CASSVGTASTEAFF.

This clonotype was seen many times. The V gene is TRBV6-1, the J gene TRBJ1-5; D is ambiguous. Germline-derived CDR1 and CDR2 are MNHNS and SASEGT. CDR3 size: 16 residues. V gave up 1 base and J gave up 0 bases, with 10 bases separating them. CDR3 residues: CASSEGLSYSNQPQHF. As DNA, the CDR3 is TGTGCCAGCAGTGAAGGTCTCAGTTATAGCAATCAGCCCCAGCATTTT.

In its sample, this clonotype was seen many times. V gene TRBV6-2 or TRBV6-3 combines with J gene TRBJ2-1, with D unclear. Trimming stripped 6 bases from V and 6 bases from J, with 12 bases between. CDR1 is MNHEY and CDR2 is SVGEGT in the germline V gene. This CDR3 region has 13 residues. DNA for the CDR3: TGTGCCAGCAGCCTTCAGGCCGCCAATGAGCAGTTCTTC. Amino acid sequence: CASSLQAANEQFF.